These T cell receptor beta chains were read from a single sample in a study of cytomegalovirus exposure and HLA in healthy donors. Method: immunoSEQ multiplex PCR; TCRdb's copy keeps in-frame clones and lacks some. The sample shows under 250,000 clones, roughly 83% of them seen only once. Material for sequencing was PBMCs. The receptors shown here come from a woman younger than 30 in good health and CMV-seronegative. The CDR3 runs from the conserved cysteine through the conserved F or W. Each record gives: V gene, J gene, clone size, D gene, CDR3 protein, CDR3 DNA. D genes are given only for firm matches. Not every row has a clone size; where given, it reads once, few, many or a size class.

>TRBV15|TRBJ2-5|NA|NA
CATSRDSETQYF
TGTGCCACCAGCAGAGACTCTGAGACCCAGTACTTC
>TRBV27|TRBJ2-1|NA|NA
CASAKSRGPYNEQFF
TGTGCCAGCGCTAAGTCGCGGGGGCCCTACAATGAGCAGTTCTTC
>TRBV6-1|TRBJ1-1|few|TRBD1
CASSPGQAGSTEAFF
TGTGCCAGCAGTCCTGGACAGGCAGGATCCACTGAAGCTTTCTTT
>TRBV7-8|TRBJ2-7|NA|NA
CASSLASVVYEQYF
TGTGCCAGCAGCTTAGCCTCAGTAGTCTACGAGCAGTACTTC
>TRBV30|TRBJ2-3|NA|NA
CAWSVGGGTDTQYF
TGTGCCTGGAGTGTTGGCGGGGGCACAGATACGCAGTATTTT
>TRBV11-2|TRBJ2-1|NA|TRBD2
CASSLGPLAAALGEQFF
TGTGCCAGCAGCTTGGGCCCTCTAGCGGCTGCCCTAGGTGAGCAGTTCTTC
>TRBV2|TRBJ1-2|few|NA
CASSARGLGGYTF
TGTGCCAGCAGTGCACGGGGGCTGGGAGGCTACACCTTC
>TRBV9|TRBJ2-2|NA|NA
CASSPTDRNTGELFF
TGTGCCAGCAGCCCAACGGACAGGAACACCGGGGAGCTGTTTTTT
>TRBV25-1|TRBJ2-5|once|NA
CASSDVRTTEETQYF
TGTGCCAGCAGTGATGTCAGGACGACGGAAGAGACCCAGTACTTC
>TRBV29-1|TRBJ1-1|NA|NA
CSARTANTEAFF
TGCAGCGCCAGGACAGCGAACACTGAAGCTTTCTTT
>TRBV5-1|TRBJ2-7|NA|NA
CASSLTGPVYEQYF
TGCGCCAGCAGCTTGACGGGACCCGTCTACGAGCAGTACTTC
>TRBV5-1|TRBJ2-7|NA|TRBD1
CASARDGQGVSYEQYF
TGCGCCAGCGCGAGGGACGGGCAGGGGGTCTCCTACGAGCAGTACTTC
>TRBV7-9|TRBJ2-1|NA|TRBD2
CASSLGGTRQAYNEQFF
TGTGCCAGCAGCTTAGGGGGGACTAGACAAGCCTACAATGAGCAGTTCTTC
>TRBV9|TRBJ2-5|NA|TRBD1
CASSEGQGQETQYF
TGTGCCAGCAGCGAGGGACAGGGGCAAGAGACCCAGTACTTC
>TRBV5-8|TRBJ2-5|NA|NA
CASSLFRSETQYF
TGTGCCAGCAGCTTGTTTCGGAGCGAGACCCAGTACTTC
>TRBV5-4|TRBJ1-2|NA|NA
CASSLAGQGISFGYTF
TGTGCCAGCAGCTTGGCGGGCCAGGGGATTTCGTTTGGCTACACCTTC
>TRBV28|TRBJ1-5|NA|NA
CASRTTGTSNQPQHF
TGTGCCAGCAGAACCACAGGGACTAGCAATCAGCCCCAGCATTTT
>TRBV27|TRBJ2-7|NA|NA
CASSETGYEQYF
TGTGCCAGCAGTGAAACAGGGTACGAGCAGTACTTC
>TRBV28|TRBJ1-3|NA|NA
CASSAPGSGNTIYF
TGTGCCAGCAGTGCCCCAGGGTCTGGAAACACCATATATTTT
>TRBV9|TRBJ2-1|once|NA
CASSVEGAGYNEQFF
TGTGCCAGCAGCGTAGAGGGAGCGGGCTACAATGAGCAGTTCTTC
>TRBV6-5|TRBJ2-2|NA|NA
CASSGPRGFDGELFF
TGTGCCAGCAGTGGACCTAGAGGATTCGACGGGGAGCTGTTTTTT
>TRBV5-4|TRBJ1-1|once|NA
CASSLTVGTEAFF
TGTGCCAGCAGCTTGACTGTGGGGACTGAAGCTTTCTTT
>TRBV6-6|TRBJ2-7|NA|TRBD1
CASSYSMGQGSYEQYF
TGTGCCAGCAGTTACTCGATGGGACAGGGATCCTACGAGCAGTACTTC
>TRBV30|TRBJ2-3|NA|TRBD2
CAWRATGTSEGSAGKDTQYF
TGTGCCTGGAGGGCGACCGGGACTAGCGAAGGATCCGCTGGCAAAGATACGCAGTATTTT
>TRBV6-4|TRBJ2-1|NA|TRBD2
CASSSGRGPYNEQFF
TGTGCCAGCAGCAGCGGGAGGGGCCCCTACAATGAGCAGTTCTTC
>TRBV6-1|TRBJ2-3|once|TRBD1
CASSGRDRGSDTQYF
TGTGCCAGCAGTGGCCGGGACAGGGGGTCAGATACGCAGTATTTT
>TRBV23-1|TRBJ2-7|NA|TRBD1
CASSQKGRDRAHEQYF
TGCGCCAGCAGTCAGAAAGGAAGGGACAGGGCGCACGAGCAGTACTTC
>TRBV7-8|TRBJ2-7|few|NA
CASSLGGPVGEQYF
TGTGCCAGCAGCTTAGGGGGGCCGGTGGGGGAGCAGTACTTC
>TRBV10-3|TRBJ2-5|NA|TRBD2
CAISEGLAVETQYF
TGTGCCATCAGTGAGGGGCTAGCGGTAGAGACCCAGTACTTC
>TRBV28|TRBJ2-5|NA|NA
CASSSPTGPRETQYF
TGTGCCAGCAGTTCCCCGACAGGCCCCCGAGAGACCCAGTACTTC
>TRBV6-1|TRBJ1-1|NA|TRBD1
CASSVEQGVTEAFF
TGTGCCAGCAGTGTAGAACAGGGGGTCACTGAAGCTTTCTTT
>TRBV18|TRBJ2-7|NA|TRBD2
CASSPPAGGTYEQYF
TGTGCCAGCTCACCACCCGCGGGGGGCACGTACGAGCAGTACTTC
>TRBV28|TRBJ1-5|NA|NA
CASSLVGARNQPQHF
TGTGCCAGCAGTTTGGTGGGGGCACGCAATCAGCCCCAGCATTTT
>TRBV28|TRBJ1-5|NA|NA
CASSLRGRVFHF
TGTGCCAGCAGCCTCCGAGGCAGGGTATTTCATTTT
>TRBV27|TRBJ1-1|NA|NA
CASSLVGGLYTEAFF
TGTGCCAGCAGTTTAGTAGGGGGGCTGTACACTGAAGCTTTCTTT
>TRBV27|TRBJ1-1|NA|NA
CASRRWNTEAFF
TGTGCCAGCAGGCGCTGGAACACTGAAGCTTTCTTT
>TRBV5-1|TRBJ1-1|NA|NA
CASSALGNTEAFF
TGCGCCAGCAGCGCGTTGGGGAACACTGAAGCTTTCTTT